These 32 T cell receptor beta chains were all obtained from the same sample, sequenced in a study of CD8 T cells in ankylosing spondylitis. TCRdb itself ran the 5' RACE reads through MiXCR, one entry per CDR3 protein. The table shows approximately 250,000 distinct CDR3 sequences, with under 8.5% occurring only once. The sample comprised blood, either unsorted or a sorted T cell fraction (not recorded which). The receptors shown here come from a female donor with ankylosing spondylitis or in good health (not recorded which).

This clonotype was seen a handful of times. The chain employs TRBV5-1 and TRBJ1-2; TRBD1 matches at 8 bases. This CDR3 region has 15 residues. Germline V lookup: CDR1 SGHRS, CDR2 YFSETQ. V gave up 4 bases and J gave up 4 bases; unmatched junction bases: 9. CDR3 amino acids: CASSTGTGLPYGYTF. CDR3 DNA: TGCGCCAGCAGCACCGGGACAGGACTCCCCTATGGCTACACCTTC.

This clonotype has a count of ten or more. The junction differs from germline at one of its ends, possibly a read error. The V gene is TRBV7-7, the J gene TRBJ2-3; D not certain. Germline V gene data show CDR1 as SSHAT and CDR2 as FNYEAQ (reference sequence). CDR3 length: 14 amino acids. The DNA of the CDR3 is TGTGCTAGCAGCTCCCAAGTGGGCACAGATACGCAGTATTTT. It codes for CASSSQVGTDTQYF.

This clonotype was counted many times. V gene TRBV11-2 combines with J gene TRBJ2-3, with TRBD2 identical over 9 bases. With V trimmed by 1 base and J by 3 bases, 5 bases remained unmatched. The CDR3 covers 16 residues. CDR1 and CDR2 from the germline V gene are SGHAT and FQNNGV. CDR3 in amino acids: CASSLGGRGLTDTQYF. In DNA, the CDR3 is TGTGCCAGCAGCTTAGGCGGGAGGGGTCTAACAGATACGCAGTATTTT.

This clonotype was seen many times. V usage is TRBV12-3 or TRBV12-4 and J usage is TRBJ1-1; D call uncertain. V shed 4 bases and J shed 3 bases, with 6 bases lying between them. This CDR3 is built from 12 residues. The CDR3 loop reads CASSSSDTEAFF. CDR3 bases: TGTGCCAGCAGTTCCTCCGACACTGAAGCTTTCTTT.

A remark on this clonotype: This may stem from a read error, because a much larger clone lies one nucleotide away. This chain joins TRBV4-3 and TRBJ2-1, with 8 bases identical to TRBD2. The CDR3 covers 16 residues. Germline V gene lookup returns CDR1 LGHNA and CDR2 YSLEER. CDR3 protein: CATSPRFSGTHNEQFF. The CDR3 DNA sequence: TGCGCCACCAGCCCGAGGTTTAGCGGGACCCACAATGAGCAGTTCTTC.

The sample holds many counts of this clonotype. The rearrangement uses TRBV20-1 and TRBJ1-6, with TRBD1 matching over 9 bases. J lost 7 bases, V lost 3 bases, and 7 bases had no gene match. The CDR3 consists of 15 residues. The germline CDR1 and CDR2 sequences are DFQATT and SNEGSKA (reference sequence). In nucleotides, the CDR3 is TGCAGTGCTAGGAACCCCGGGACAGGGAATTCACCCCTCCACTTT. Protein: CSARNPGTGNSPLHF.

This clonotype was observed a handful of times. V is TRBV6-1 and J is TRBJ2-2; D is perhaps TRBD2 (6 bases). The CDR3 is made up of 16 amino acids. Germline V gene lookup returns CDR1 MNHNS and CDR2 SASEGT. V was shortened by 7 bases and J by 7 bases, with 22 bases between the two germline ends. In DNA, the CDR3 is TGTGCCAGCAAACCCGGGAGAGCTAGCGATAGCGGGGAGCTGTTTTTT. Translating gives CASKPGRASDSGELFF.

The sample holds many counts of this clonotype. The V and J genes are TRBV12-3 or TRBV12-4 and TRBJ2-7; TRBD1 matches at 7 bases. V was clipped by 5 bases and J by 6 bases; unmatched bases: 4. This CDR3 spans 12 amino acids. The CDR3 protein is CASSTTGAEQYF. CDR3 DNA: TGTGCCAGCAGTACAACAGGGGCCGAGCAGTACTTC.

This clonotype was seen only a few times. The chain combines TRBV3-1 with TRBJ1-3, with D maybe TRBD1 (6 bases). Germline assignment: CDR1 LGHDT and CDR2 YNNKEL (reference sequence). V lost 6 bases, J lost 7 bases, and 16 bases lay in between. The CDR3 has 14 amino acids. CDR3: CASSQSAGANTIYF. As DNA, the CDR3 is TGTGCCAGCAGTCAGTCTGCAGGGGCCAACACCATATATTTT. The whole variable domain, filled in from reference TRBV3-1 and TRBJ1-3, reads DTAVSQTPKYLVTQMGNDKSIKCEQNLGHDTMYWYKQDSKKFLKIMFSYNNKELIINETVPNRFSPKSPDKAHLNLHINSLELGDSAVYFCASSQSAGANTIYFGEGSWLTVV.

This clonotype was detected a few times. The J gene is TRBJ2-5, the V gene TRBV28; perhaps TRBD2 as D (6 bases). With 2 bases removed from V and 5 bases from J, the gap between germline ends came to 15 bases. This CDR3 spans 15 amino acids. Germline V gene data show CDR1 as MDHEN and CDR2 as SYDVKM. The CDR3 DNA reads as TGTGCCAGCAGTTTAGGTGGGGAGGCCGGGGAGACCCAGTACTTC. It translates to CASSLGGEAGETQYF.

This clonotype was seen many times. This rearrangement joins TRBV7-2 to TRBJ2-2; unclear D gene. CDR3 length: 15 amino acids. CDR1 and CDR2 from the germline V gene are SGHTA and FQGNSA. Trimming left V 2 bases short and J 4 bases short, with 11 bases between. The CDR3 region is CASSLSASITGELFF. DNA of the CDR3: TGTGCCAGCAGCTTATCTGCCAGCATCACCGGGGAGCTGTTTTTT.

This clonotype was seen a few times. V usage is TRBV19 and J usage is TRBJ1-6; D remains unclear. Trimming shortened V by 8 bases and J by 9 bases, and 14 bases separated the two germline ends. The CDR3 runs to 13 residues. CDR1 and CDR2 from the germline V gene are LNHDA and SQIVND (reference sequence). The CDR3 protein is CASGGRQPSPLHF. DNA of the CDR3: TGTGCCAGTGGCGGGAGGCAGCCTTCACCCCTCCACTTT.

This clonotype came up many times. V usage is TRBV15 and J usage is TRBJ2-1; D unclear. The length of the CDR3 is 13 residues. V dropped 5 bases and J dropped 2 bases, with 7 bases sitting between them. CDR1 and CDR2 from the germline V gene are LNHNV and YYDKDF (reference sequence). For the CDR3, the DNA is TGTGCCACCAGCCCCGGGCCCTACAATGAGCAGTTCTTC. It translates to CATSPGPYNEQFF.

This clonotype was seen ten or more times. The CDR3 sequence is CASSPEVAETQYF. Here the CDR3 DNA reads TGTGCCAGCAGTCCCGAGGTGGCGGAGACCCAGTACTTC. The genes are TRBV3-1 and TRBJ2-5; D not certain. The germline CDR1 and CDR2 sequences are LGHDT and YNNKEL (reference sequence). V lost 6 bases to trimming and J lost 5 bases, with 13 bases between them. This CDR3 contains 13 residues.

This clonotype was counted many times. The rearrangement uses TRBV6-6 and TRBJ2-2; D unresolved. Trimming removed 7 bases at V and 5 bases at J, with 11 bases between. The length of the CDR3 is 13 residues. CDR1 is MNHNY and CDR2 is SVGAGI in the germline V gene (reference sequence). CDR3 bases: TGTGCCAGCACGTACGGCAGGACCGGGGAGCTGTTTTTT. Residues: CASTYGRTGELFF.

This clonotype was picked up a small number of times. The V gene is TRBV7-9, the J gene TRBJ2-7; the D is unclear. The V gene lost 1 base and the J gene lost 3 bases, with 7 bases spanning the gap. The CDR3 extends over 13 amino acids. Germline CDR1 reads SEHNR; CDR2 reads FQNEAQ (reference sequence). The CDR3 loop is CASSLDFLYEQYF. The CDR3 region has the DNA TGTGCCAGCAGCTTAGATTTTCTCTACGAGCAGTACTTC.

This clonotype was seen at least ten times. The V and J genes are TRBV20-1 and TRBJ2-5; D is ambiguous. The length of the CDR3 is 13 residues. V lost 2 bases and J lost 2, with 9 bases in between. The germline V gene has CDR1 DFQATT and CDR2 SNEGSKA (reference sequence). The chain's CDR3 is CSARYAGQETQYF. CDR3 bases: TGCAGTGCTAGATATGCAGGTCAAGAGACCCAGTACTTC.

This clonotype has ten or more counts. The CDR3 loop reads CASSLEEGVNNEQFF. The DNA of the CDR3 is TGTGCCAGCAGTTTAGAGGAGGGAGTTAACAATGAGCAGTTCTTC. The genes are TRBV12-3 or TRBV12-4 and TRBJ2-1, with a possible D match to TRBD2 (6 bases). V lost 1 base, J lost 5 bases, and 12 bases lay in between. This CDR3 is 15 amino acids long.

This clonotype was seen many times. The CDR3 sequence: CAWRVIAGSIQYF. As DNA, the CDR3 is TGTGCCTGGAGGGTAATAGCGGGAAGCATTCAGTACTTC. This chain links TRBV30 with TRBJ2-4; 8 nucleotides match TRBD2. This CDR3 is 13 amino acids long. After removal of 3 bases from V and 9 bases from J, the junction contained 7 bases not matched to a gene. Per the germline V gene, CDR1 is GTSNPN and CDR2 is SVGIG (reference sequence).

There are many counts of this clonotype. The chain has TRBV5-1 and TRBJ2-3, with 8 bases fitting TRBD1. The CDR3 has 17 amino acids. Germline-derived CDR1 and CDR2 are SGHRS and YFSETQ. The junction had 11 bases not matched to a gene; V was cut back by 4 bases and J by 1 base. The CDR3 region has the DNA TGCGCCAGCAGCGTACAACCCCCGGGACAGGGCACAGATACGCAGTATTTT. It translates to CASSVQPPGQGTDTQYF.

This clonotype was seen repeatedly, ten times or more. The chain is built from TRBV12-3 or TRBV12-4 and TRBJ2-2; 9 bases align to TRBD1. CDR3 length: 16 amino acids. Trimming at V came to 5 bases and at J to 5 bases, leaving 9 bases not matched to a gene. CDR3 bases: TGTGCCAGCAGTCGAACAGGGGGCGGTCGGACCGGGGAGCTGTTTTTT. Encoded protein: CASSRTGGGRTGELFF.

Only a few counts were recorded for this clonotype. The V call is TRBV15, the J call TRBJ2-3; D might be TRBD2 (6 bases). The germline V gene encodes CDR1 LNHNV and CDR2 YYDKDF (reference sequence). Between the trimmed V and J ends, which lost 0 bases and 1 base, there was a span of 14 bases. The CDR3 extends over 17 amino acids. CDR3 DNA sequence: TGTGCCACCAGCAGAGATCGGAGGGAGGATGGCACAGATACGCAGTATTTT. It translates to CATSRDRREDGTDTQYF.

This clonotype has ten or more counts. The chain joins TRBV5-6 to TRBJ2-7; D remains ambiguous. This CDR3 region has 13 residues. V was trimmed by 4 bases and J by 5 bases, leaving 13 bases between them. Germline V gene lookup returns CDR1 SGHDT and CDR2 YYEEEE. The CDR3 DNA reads TGTGCCAGCAGCATCCTCGGGCGACACGAGCAGTACTTC. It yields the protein CASSILGRHEQYF.

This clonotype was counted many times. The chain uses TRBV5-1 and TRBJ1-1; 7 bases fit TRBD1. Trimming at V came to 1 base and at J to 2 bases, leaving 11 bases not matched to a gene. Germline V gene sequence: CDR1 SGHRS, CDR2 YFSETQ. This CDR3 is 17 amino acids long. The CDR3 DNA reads TGCGCCAGCAGCTTGCCGGCGGGCGGGACAGTCAACACTGAAGCTTTCTTT. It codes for CASSLPAGGTVNTEAFF.

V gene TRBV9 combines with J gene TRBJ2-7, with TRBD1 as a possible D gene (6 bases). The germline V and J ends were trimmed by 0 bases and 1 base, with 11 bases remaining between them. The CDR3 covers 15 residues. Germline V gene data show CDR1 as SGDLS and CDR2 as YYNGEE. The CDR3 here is CASSVDGRGSYEQYF. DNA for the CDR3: TGTGCCAGCAGCGTAGACGGCAGGGGATCCTACGAGCAGTACTTC. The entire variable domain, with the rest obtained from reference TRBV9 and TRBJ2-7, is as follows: DSGVTQTPKHLITATGQRVTLRCSPRSGDLSVYWYQQSLDQGLQFLIQYYNGEERAKGNILERFSAQQFPDLHSELNLSSLELGDSALYFCASSVDGRGSYEQYFGPGTRLTVT.

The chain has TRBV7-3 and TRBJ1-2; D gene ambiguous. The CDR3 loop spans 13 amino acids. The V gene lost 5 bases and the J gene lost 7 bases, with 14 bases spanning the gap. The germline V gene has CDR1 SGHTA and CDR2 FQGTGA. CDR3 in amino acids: CASSPFEGGGYTF. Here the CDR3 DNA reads TGTGCCAGCAGCCCTTTTGAGGGAGGTGGCTACACCTTC.

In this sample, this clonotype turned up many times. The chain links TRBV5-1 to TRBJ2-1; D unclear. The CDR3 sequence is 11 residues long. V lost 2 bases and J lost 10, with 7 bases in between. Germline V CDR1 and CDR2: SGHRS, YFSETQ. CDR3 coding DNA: TGCGCCAGCAGCTTTGGGATGGAGCAGTTCTTC. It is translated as CASSFGMEQFF. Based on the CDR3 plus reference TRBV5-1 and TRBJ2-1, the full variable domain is KAGVTQTPRYLIKTRGQQVTLSCSPISGHRSVSWYQQTPGQGLQFLFEYFSETQRNKGNFPGRFSGRQFSNSRSEMNVSTLELGDSALYLCASSFGMEQFFGPGTRLTVL.

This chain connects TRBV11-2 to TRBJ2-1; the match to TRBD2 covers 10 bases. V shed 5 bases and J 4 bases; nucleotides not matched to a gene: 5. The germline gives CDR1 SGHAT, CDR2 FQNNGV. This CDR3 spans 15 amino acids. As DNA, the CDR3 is TGTGCCAGCAGCAAGCAGCGGGAGGGGTACAATGAGCAGTTCTTC. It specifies CASSKQREGYNEQFF.

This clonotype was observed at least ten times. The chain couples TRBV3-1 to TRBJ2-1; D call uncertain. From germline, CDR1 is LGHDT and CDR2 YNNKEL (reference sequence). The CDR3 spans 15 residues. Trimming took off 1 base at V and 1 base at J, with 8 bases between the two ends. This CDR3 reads CASSQAPASYNEQFF. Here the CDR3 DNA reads TGTGCCAGCAGCCAAGCACCAGCATCCTACAATGAGCAGTTCTTC.

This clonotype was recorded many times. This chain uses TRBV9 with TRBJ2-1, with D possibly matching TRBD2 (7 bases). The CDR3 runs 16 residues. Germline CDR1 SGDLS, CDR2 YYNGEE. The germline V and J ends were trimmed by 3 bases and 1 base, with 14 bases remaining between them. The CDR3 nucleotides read TGTGCCAGCAGCGCCGGGGGGCTAGAGTCCTACAATGAGCAGTTCTTC. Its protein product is CASSAGGLESYNEQFF. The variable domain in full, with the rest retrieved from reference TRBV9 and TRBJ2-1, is DSGVTQTPKHLITATGQRVTLRCSPRSGDLSVYWYQQSLDQGLQFLIQYYNGEERAKGNILERFSAQQFPDLHSELNLSSLELGDSALYFCASSAGGLESYNEQFFGPGTRLTVL.

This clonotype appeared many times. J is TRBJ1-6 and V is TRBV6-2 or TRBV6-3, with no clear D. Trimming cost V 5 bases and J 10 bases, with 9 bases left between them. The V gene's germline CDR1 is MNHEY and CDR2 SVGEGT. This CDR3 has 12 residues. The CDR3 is CASSISESPLHF. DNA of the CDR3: TGTGCCAGCAGTATCTCAGAGTCACCCCTCCACTTT.

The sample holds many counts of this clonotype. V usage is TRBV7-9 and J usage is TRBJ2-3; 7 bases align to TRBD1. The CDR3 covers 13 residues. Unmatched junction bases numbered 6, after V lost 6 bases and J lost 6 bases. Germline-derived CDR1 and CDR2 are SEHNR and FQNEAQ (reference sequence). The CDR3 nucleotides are TGTGCCAGCAGTTCGACAGGGTCGGATACGCAGTATTTT. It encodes CASSSTGSDTQYF.